This T cell receptor (beta chain) was recorded in a study of technical replicates of blood from a few donors. The V gene lost 3 bases and the J gene lost 0 bases, with 9 bases spanning the gap. This CDR3 region has 15 residues. Germline CDR1 is MNHEY and CDR2 is SMNVEV (reference sequence). Data came from immunoSEQ multiplex PCR; TCRdb stores just in-frame clones and leaves some out. The data contain 85,000 to 100,000 clones, about 96% of them singletons. Sequencing was done on a sample of T cells isolated from PBMCs. The V call is TRBV27, the J call TRBJ2-1; D possibly corresponds to TRBD2 (6 bases). The receptor was derived from a human donor in good health. This CDR3 is CASSLGGYSYNEQFF. For the CDR3, the DNA is TGTGCCAGCAGTTTGGGGGGTTACTCCTACAATGAGCAGTTCTTC.